These T cell receptor beta chains were read from a single sample in a study of blood T cell repertoires in COVID-19. The data were produced by immunoSEQ multiplex PCR, yet TCRdb's version contains in-frame clones alone and is incomplete. The repertoire holds 200,000 to 250,000 clones, with around nine tenths as singletons. Sequenced sample: PBMCs or T cells enriched from blood (not recorded which). All receptors come from a young man who had recovered from COVID-19. Both conserved end residues are part of each CDR3. The order of the fields is clone size, J gene, V gene, D gene, CDR3 DNA, CDR3 protein. The D gene is left open where the match is weak. Size values are once, few and many counts, or a class for expanded clones, and some rows have none.

clone_size: -
j_call: TRBJ2-3
v_call: TRBV11-1
d_call: -
cdr3_nt: TGTGCCAGCAGCTTACGGGGATATACGCAGTATTTT
cdr3_aa: CASSLRGYTQYF

clone_size: -
j_call: TRBJ1-5
v_call: TRBV5-1
d_call: -
cdr3_nt: TGCGCCAGCAGCTTGTCAGGGGATAGCAATCAGCCCCAGCATTTT
cdr3_aa: CASSLSGDSNQPQHF

clone_size: -
j_call: TRBJ1-2
v_call: TRBV18
d_call: -
cdr3_nt: TGTGCCAGCTCGCCAACAGGGAGTGTTGGCTACACCTTC
cdr3_aa: CASSPTGSVGYTF

clone_size: -
j_call: TRBJ2-7
v_call: TRBV7-9
d_call: -
cdr3_nt: TGTGCCAGCAGCTTAGGAGGGTTTGATCGGGACGAGCAGTACTTC
cdr3_aa: CASSLGGFDRDEQYF

clone_size: once
j_call: TRBJ1-1
v_call: TRBV27
d_call: -
cdr3_nt: TGTGCCAGCATGAACGGGTGGAACACTGAAGCTTTCTTT
cdr3_aa: CASMNGWNTEAFF

clone_size: -
j_call: TRBJ1-2
v_call: TRBV5-4
d_call: -
cdr3_nt: TGTGCCAGCAGTCCGCGCGGGGGTGGCTACACCTTC
cdr3_aa: CASSPRGGGYTF

clone_size: -
j_call: TRBJ2-6
v_call: TRBV6-5
d_call: -
cdr3_nt: TGTGCCAGCATAGCTCTGGGGGCCAACGTCCTGACTTTC
cdr3_aa: CASIALGANVLTF

clone_size: -
j_call: TRBJ1-5
v_call: TRBV7-8
d_call: -
cdr3_nt: TGTGCCAGCAGCCTCCAGTTGGGCAATCAGCCCCAGCATTTT
cdr3_aa: CASSLQLGNQPQHF

clone_size: -
j_call: TRBJ2-2
v_call: TRBV18
d_call: TRBD2
cdr3_nt: TGTGCCAGCTCGCCGCAACTAGCGGGAGGTGCGAACACCGGGGAGCTGTTTTTT
cdr3_aa: CASSPQLAGGANTGELFF

clone_size: -
j_call: TRBJ1-1
v_call: TRBV28
d_call: TRBD1
cdr3_nt: TGTGCCAGCAGTTCAGGGGGACATCGTGGGACTGAAGCTTTCTTT
cdr3_aa: CASSSGGHRGTEAFF

clone_size: -
j_call: TRBJ1-2
v_call: TRBV7-2
d_call: -
cdr3_nt: TGTGCCAGCAGCTTAGGACGGGGGGATGGCTACACCTTC
cdr3_aa: CASSLGRGDGYTF

clone_size: -
j_call: TRBJ2-1
v_call: TRBV2
d_call: -
cdr3_nt: TGTGCCAGCATATTCTTAGAGAATGAGCAGTTCTTC
cdr3_aa: CASIFLENEQFF

clone_size: -
j_call: TRBJ2-5
v_call: TRBV5-5
d_call: TRBD2
cdr3_nt: TGTGCCAGCAGCCGCACTAGCGGTCAAGAGACCCAGTACTTC
cdr3_aa: CASSRTSGQETQYF

clone_size: -
j_call: TRBJ2-7
v_call: TRBV7-9
d_call: TRBD2
cdr3_nt: TGTGCCAGCAGTTCCGGGACTAGCGGGAGAGCCTACGAGCAGTACTTC
cdr3_aa: CASSSGTSGRAYEQYF

clone_size: -
j_call: TRBJ2-2
v_call: TRBV18
d_call: -
cdr3_nt: TGTGCCAGCTCAATCGACAGTTTGAACACCGGGGAGCTGTTTTTT
cdr3_aa: CASSIDSLNTGELFF

clone_size: -
j_call: TRBJ1-1
v_call: TRBV19
d_call: TRBD1
cdr3_nt: TGTGCCAGCCGGAACAGGGGAGATTTAGCTGAAGCTTTCTTT
cdr3_aa: CASRNRGDLAEAFF

clone_size: -
j_call: TRBJ2-3
v_call: TRBV4-1
d_call: TRBD2
cdr3_nt: TGCGCCAGCAGCCATCCTCTAGCGGTCCAACGGGATACGCAGTATTTT
cdr3_aa: CASSHPLAVQRDTQYF

clone_size: -
j_call: TRBJ2-7
v_call: TRBV5-7
d_call: -
cdr3_nt: TGTGCCAGCAGCTTGGTAGACAGATCCTACGAGCAGTACTTC
cdr3_aa: CASSLVDRSYEQYF

clone_size: -
j_call: TRBJ1-6
v_call: TRBV4-2
d_call: -
cdr3_nt: TGTGCCAGCAGCCAAACTACAAGTGAGAATAATTCACCCCTCCACTTT
cdr3_aa: CASSQTTSENNSPLHF

clone_size: -
j_call: TRBJ2-7
v_call: TRBV9
d_call: TRBD2
cdr3_nt: TGTGCCAGCAGCTATTCTGGCGGGGGGGCCGGGTACGAGCAGTACTTC
cdr3_aa: CASSYSGGGAGYEQYF

clone_size: -
j_call: TRBJ2-7
v_call: TRBV12-2
d_call: -
cdr3_nt: TGTGCAAGTCGCTTAGTCTCCTCTTCTAGCGCCTTTAGCTCCTACGAGCAGTACTTC
cdr3_aa: CASRLVSSSSAFSSYEQYF

clone_size: -
j_call: TRBJ2-1
v_call: TRBV10-3
d_call: TRBD2
cdr3_nt: TGTGCCATCAGTGAGTTCCATAGCGGGGGGCCCTACAATGAGCAGTTCTTC
cdr3_aa: CAISEFHSGGPYNEQFF

clone_size: -
j_call: TRBJ1-3
v_call: TRBV19
d_call: -
cdr3_nt: TGTGCCAGTAGGCGACTCGAGGAATTCCACACCATATATTTT
cdr3_aa: CASRRLEEFHTIYF

clone_size: -
j_call: TRBJ2-2
v_call: TRBV14
d_call: TRBD1
cdr3_nt: TGTGCCAGCAGCCGGTACCGGGACAGGGGTTCAATGGGGGAGCTGTTTTTT
cdr3_aa: CASSRYRDRGSMGELFF

clone_size: once
j_call: TRBJ2-2
v_call: TRBV29-1
d_call: TRBD1
cdr3_nt: TGCAGCGGAAACAGGGGCACCGGGGAGCTGTTTTTT
cdr3_aa: CSGNRGTGELFF

clone_size: -
j_call: TRBJ2-7
v_call: TRBV7-6
d_call: -
cdr3_nt: TGTGCCAGGAGCGGAGGGCACCACGAGCAGTACTTC
cdr3_aa: CARSGGHHEQYF

clone_size: -
j_call: TRBJ2-2
v_call: TRBV19
d_call: TRBD1
cdr3_nt: TGTGCCAGTAGATATTCGACAGGGGGTTCTGGGGAGCTGTTTTTT
cdr3_aa: CASRYSTGGSGELFF

clone_size: -
j_call: TRBJ1-6
v_call: TRBV4-3
d_call: -
cdr3_nt: TGCGCCAGCAGCCAGAGAGGCCCGGACAGCTCCTATAATTCACCCCTCCACTTT
cdr3_aa: CASSQRGPDSSYNSPLHF

clone_size: once
j_call: TRBJ1-3
v_call: TRBV28
d_call: -
cdr3_nt: TGTGCCAGCAGTTACTACCGGGTCCCCTCTGGAAACACCATATATTTT
cdr3_aa: CASSYYRVPSGNTIYF

clone_size: -
j_call: TRBJ2-2
v_call: TRBV7-3
d_call: -
cdr3_nt: TGTGCCAGCAGCTTTAGTAACACCGGGGAGCTGTTTTTT
cdr3_aa: CASSFSNTGELFF

clone_size: -
j_call: TRBJ2-3
v_call: TRBV27
d_call: TRBD2
cdr3_nt: TGTGCCAGCAGTTTATTGCTAGCGGGAGAGTTTGATACGCAGTATTTT
cdr3_aa: CASSLLLAGEFDTQYF

clone_size: -
j_call: TRBJ2-2
v_call: TRBV11-3
d_call: TRBD1
cdr3_nt: TGTGCCAGCAGCTTAGCGGGGACAGGGCCCGGGGAGCTGTTTTTT
cdr3_aa: CASSLAGTGPGELFF

clone_size: -
j_call: TRBJ1-5
v_call: TRBV27
d_call: -
cdr3_nt: TGTGCCAGCAGTGTTTTGGAGGGTCAGCCCCAGCATTTT
cdr3_aa: CASSVLEGQPQHF

clone_size: -
j_call: TRBJ1-6
v_call: TRBV25-1
d_call: -
cdr3_nt: TGTGCCAGCCTCCCAGCGGGTCCGACGGCCAATTCACCCCTCCACTTT
cdr3_aa: CASLPAGPTANSPLHF

clone_size: -
j_call: TRBJ2-7
v_call: TRBV12-3/TRBV12-4
d_call: -
cdr3_nt: TGTGCCAGCAGTTTAACCAGGGGCGAGCAGTACTTC
cdr3_aa: CASSLTRGEQYF

clone_size: -
j_call: TRBJ1-1
v_call: TRBV30
d_call: -
cdr3_nt: TGTGCCTGGAGACGAGGCCAGGGCACTGAAGCTTTCTTT
cdr3_aa: CAWRRGQGTEAFF

clone_size: once
j_call: TRBJ2-1
v_call: TRBV19
d_call: -
cdr3_nt: TGTGCCAGTAGTATGTTGGAGAGAAAATACAATGAGCAGTTCTTC
cdr3_aa: CASSMLERKYNEQFF

clone_size: -
j_call: TRBJ1-6
v_call: TRBV6-6
d_call: TRBD1
cdr3_nt: TGTGCCAGCAGTTACAGAGGGGGCAATTCACCCCTCCACTTT
cdr3_aa: CASSYRGGNSPLHF

clone_size: few
j_call: TRBJ1-6
v_call: TRBV9
d_call: -
cdr3_nt: TGTGCCAGCAGCGTAAGGCGGGGGGATTCACCCCTCCACTTT
cdr3_aa: CASSVRRGDSPLHF

clone_size: -
j_call: TRBJ1-5
v_call: TRBV19
d_call: -
cdr3_nt: TGTGCCAGTAGTATTGGAGAATACAATCAGCCCCAGCATTTT
cdr3_aa: CASSIGEYNQPQHF

clone_size: once
j_call: TRBJ2-3
v_call: TRBV15
d_call: -
cdr3_nt: TGTGCCACCAGCTCCCGGGGAGCCAGCACAGATACGCAGTATTTT
cdr3_aa: CATSSRGASTDTQYF

clone_size: once
j_call: TRBJ1-5
v_call: TRBV6-2/TRBV6-3
d_call: -
cdr3_nt: TGTGCCAGCAGTTTCCTCGCGACAAGAAGCAATCAGCCCCAGCATTTT
cdr3_aa: CASSFLATRSNQPQHF

clone_size: once
j_call: TRBJ2-1
v_call: TRBV5-1
d_call: TRBD1
cdr3_nt: TGCGCCAGCAGCTTGGGGGACAGGGGGATCAATGAGCAGTTCTTC
cdr3_aa: CASSLGDRGINEQFF

clone_size: once
j_call: TRBJ2-1
v_call: TRBV4-2
d_call: -
cdr3_nt: TGTGCCAGCAGCCAAGATATGGTGGGGGCCTCCTACAATGAGCAGTTCTTC
cdr3_aa: CASSQDMVGASYNEQFF

clone_size: -
j_call: TRBJ1-2
v_call: TRBV19
d_call: TRBD1
cdr3_nt: TGTGCCAGTAGATTCACGGATTTATGGGACAGAAGATTCGCCGCTTATGGCTACACCTTC
cdr3_aa: CASRFTDLWDRRFAAYGYTF

clone_size: -
j_call: TRBJ2-3
v_call: TRBV19
d_call: TRBD2
cdr3_nt: TGTGCCAGTAGTATAGGGCAGCGGGGTAGGGATACGCAGTATTTT
cdr3_aa: CASSIGQRGRDTQYF